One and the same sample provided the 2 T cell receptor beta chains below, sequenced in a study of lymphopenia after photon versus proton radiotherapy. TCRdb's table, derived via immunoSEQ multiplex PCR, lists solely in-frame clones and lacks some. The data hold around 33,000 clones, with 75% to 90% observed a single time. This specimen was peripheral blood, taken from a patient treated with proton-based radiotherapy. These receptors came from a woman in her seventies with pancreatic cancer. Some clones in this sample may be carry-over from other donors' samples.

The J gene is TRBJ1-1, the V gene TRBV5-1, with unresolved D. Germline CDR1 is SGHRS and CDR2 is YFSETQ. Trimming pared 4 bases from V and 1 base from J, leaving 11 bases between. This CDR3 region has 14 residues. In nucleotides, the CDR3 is TGCGCCAGCAGCCCCCCGGGAGGGAACACTGAAGCTTTCTTT. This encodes CASSPPGGNTEAFF.

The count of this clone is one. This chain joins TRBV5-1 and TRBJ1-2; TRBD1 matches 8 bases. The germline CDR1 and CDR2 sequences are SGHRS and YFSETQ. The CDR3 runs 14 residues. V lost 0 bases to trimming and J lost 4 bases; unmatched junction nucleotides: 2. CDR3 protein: CASSLGDRTYGYTF. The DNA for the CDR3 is TGCGCCAGCAGCTTGGGGGACAGGACCTATGGCTACACCTTC.